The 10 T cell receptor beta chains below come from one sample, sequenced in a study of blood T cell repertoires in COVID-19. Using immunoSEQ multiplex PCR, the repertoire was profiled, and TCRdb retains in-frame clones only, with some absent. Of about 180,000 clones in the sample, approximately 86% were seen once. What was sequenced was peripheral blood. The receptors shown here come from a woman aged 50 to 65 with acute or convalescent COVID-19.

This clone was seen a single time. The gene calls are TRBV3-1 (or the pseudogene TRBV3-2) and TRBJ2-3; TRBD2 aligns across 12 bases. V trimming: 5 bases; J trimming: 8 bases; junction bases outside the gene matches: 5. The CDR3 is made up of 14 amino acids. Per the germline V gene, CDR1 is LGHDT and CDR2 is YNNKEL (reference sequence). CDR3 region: CASSFGLAGTTQYF. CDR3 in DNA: TGTGCCAGCAGCTTTGGACTAGCGGGGACTACGCAGTATTTT.

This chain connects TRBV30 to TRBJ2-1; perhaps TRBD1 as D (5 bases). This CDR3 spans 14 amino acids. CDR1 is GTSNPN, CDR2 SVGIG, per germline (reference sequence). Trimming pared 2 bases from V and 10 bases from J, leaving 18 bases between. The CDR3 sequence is CAWSNSILGREQFF. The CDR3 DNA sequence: TGTGCCTGGAGTAATTCCATACTGGGGCGCGAGCAGTTCTTC. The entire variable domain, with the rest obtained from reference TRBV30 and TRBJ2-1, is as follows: SQTIHQWPATLVQPVGSPLSLECTVEGTSNPNLYWYRQAAGRGLQLLFYSVGIGQISSEVPQNLSASRPQDRQFILSSKKLLLSDSGFYLCAWSNSILGREQFFGPGTRLTVL.

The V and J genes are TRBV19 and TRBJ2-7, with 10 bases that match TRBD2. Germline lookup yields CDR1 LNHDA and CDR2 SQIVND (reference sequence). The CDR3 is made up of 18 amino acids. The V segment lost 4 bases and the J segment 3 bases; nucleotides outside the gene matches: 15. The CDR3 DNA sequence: TGTGCCAGTAGTAAGAACCCTAGCGGGAGTTGGGGTGACTACGAGCAGTACTTC. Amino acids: CASSKNPSGSWGDYEQYF.

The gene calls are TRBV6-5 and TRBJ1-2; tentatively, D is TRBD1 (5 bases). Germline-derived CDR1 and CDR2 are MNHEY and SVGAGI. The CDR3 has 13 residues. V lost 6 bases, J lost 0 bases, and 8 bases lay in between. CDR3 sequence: CASRTDANYGYTF. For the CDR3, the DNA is TGTGCCAGCAGGACAGACGCTAACTATGGCTACACCTTC.

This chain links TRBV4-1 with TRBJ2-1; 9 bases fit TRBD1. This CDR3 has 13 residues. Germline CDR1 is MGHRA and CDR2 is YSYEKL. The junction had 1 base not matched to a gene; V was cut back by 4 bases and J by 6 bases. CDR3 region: CASSRDRANEQFF. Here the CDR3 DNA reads TGCGCCAGCAGCCGGGACAGGGCCAATGAGCAGTTCTTC.

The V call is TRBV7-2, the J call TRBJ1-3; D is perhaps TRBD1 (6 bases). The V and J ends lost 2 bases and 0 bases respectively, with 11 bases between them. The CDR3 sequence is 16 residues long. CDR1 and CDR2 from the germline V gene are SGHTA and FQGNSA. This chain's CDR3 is CASSLFRGASGNTIYF. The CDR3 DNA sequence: TGTGCCAGCAGCTTATTTCGGGGGGCCTCTGGAAACACCATATATTTT.

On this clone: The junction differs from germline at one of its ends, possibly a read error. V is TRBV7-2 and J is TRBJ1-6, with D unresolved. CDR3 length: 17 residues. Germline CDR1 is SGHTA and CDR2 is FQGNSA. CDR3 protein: CASRLDRFETYNSPLHF. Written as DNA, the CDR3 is TGTGCCAGCAGATTAGATCGGTTTGAAACCTATAATTCACCCCTCCACTTT.

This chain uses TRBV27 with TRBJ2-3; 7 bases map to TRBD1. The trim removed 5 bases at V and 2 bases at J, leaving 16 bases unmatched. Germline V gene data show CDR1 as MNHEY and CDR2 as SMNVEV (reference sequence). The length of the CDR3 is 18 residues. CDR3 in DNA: TGTGCCAGCAGTCTAAACGGTCGTGCCGGGACAGTCACAGATACGCAGTATTTT. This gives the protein CASSLNGRAGTVTDTQYF.

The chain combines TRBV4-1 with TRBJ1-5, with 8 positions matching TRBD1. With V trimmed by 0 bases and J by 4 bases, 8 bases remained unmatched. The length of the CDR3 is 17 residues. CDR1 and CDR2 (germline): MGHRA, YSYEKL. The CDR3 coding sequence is TGCGCCAGCAGCCAAGAGGGCTGGACAGGGACAAATCAGCCCCAGCATTTT. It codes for CASSQEGWTGTNQPQHF.

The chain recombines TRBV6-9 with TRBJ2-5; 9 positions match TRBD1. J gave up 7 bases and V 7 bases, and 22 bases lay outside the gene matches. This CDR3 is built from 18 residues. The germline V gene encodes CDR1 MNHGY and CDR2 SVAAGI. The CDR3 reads CASKYGPLRDRDLRTQYF. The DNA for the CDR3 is TGTGCCAGCAAGTATGGCCCCCTCCGGGACAGGGATTTACGGACCCAGTACTTC.